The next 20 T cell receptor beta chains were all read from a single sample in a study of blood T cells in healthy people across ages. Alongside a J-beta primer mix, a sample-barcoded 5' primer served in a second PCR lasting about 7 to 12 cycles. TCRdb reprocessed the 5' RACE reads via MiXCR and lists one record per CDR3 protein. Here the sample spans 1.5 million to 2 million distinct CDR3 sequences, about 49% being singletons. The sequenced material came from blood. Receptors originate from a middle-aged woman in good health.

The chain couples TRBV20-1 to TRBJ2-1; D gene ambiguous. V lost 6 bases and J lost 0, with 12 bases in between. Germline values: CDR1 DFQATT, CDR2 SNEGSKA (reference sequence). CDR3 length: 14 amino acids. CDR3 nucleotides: TGCAGTGCCGAGCGCCGGAGCTCCTACAATGAGCAGTTCTTC. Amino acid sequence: CSAERRSSYNEQFF.

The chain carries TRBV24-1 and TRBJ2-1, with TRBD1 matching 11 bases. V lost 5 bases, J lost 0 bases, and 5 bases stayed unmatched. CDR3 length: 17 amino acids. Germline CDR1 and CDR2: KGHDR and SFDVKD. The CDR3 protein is CATSGTGQGVSYNEQFF. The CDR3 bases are TGTGCCACCAGTGGCACGGGACAGGGGGTCTCCTACAATGAGCAGTTCTTC.

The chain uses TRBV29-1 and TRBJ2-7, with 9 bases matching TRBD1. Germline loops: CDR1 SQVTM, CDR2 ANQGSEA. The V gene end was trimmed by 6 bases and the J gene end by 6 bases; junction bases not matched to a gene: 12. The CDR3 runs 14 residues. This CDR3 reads CSVLFGTGKGEQYF. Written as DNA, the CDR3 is TGCAGCGTCCTATTCGGGACAGGGAAAGGCGAGCAGTACTTC.

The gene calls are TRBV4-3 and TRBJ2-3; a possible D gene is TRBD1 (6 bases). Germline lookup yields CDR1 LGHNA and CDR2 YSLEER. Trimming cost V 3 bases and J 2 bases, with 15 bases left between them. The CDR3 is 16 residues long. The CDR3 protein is CASSHLQGSPTDTQYF. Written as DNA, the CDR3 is TGCGCCAGCAGCCATCTACAGGGATCCCCCACAGATACGCAGTATTTT.

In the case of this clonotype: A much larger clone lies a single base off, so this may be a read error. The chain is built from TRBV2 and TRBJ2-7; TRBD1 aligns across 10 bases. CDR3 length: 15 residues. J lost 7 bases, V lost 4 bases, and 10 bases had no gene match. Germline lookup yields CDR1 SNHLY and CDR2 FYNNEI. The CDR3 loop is CASSGDRGSYNEQYF. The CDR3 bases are TGTGCCAGCAGTGGGGACAGGGGTTCCTACAATGAGCAGTACTTC.

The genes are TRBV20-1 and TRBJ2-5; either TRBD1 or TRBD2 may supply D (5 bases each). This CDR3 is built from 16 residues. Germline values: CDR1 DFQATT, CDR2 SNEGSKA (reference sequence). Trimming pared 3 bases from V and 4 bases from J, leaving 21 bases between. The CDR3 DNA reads TGCAGTGCTAGCCCCCCGGGACCCACGGCGGGAGAGACCCAGTACTTC. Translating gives CSASPPGPTAGETQYF.

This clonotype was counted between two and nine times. In DNA form, the CDR3 reads TGTGCCAGCAGTTTACCCGGACAGGGGGCTTCGTCCCTCTATGGCTACACCTTC. Protein product: CASSLPGQGASSLYGYTF. The rearrangement links TRBV11-2 to TRBJ1-2; 11 bases match TRBD1. Germline CDR1 and CDR2: SGHAT and FQNNGV. The ends lost 6 bases at V and 4 bases at J; junction bases unmatched: 16. The CDR3 spans 18 residues.

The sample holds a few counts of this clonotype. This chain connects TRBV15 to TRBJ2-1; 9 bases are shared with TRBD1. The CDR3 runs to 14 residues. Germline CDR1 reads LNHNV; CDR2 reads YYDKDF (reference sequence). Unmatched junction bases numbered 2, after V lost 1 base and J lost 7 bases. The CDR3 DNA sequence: TGTGCCACCAGCAGAGCTGGGACAGGGAATGAGCAGTTCTTC. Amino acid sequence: CATSRAGTGNEQFF.

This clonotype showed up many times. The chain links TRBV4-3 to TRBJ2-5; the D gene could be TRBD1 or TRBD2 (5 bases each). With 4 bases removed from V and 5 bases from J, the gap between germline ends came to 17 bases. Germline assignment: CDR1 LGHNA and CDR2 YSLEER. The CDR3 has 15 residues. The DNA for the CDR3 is TGCGCCAGCAGCCGAAGCCGGGACGGAGAGGAGACCCAGTACTTC. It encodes CASSRSRDGEETQYF.

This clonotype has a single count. The CDR3 loop reads CASSFGAKIPQETQYF. DNA of the CDR3: TGCGCCAGCAGCTTCGGGGCCAAGATCCCCCAAGAGACCCAGTACTTC. The chain couples TRBV5-1 to TRBJ2-5; D possibly uses TRBD1 or TRBD2 (5 bases each). V was trimmed by 2 bases and J by 1 base, leaving 15 bases between them. The germline V gene encodes CDR1 SGHRS and CDR2 YFSETQ. The CDR3 runs to 16 residues.

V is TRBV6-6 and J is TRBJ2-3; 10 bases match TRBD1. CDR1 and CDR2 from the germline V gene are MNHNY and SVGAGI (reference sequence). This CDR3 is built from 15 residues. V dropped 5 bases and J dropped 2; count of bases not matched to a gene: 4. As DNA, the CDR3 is TGTGCCAGCAGTGACAGGGGGCAAGTCACAGATACGCAGTATTTT. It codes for CASSDRGQVTDTQYF.

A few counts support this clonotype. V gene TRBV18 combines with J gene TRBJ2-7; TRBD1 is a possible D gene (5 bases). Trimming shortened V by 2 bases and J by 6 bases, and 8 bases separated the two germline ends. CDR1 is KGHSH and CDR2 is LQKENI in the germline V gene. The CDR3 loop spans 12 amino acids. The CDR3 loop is CASSPGDSEQYF. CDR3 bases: TGTGCCAGCTCACCAGGAGACAGCGAGCAGTACTTC.

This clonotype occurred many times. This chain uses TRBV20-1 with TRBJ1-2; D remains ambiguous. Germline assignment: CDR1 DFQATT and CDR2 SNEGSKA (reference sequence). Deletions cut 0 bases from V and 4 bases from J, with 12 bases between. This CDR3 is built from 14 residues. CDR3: CSARDYAAAYGYTF. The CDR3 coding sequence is TGCAGTGCTAGAGATTATGCGGCTGCCTATGGCTACACCTTC.

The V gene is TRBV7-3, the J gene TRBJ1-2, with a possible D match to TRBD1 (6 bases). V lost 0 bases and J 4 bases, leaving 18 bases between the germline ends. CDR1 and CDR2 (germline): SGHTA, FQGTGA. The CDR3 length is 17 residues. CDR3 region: CASSLTGGPGVSYGYTF. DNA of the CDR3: TGTGCCAGCAGCTTAACGGGGGGGCCGGGAGTTTCCTATGGCTACACCTTC.

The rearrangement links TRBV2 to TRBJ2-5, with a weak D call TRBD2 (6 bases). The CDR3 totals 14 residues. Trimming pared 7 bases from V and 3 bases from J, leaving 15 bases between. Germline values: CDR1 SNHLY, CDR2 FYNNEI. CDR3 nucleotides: TGTGCCAGCATCTTCCGGGACTTAAAAGAGACCCAGTACTTC. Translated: CASIFRDLKETQYF.

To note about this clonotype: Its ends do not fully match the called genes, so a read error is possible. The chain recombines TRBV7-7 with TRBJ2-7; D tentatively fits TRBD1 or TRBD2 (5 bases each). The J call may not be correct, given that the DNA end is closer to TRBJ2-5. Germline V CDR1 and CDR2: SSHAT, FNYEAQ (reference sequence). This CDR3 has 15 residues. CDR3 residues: CASSLGTGTGQTQYF. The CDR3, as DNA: TGTGCTAGCAGCTTGGGGACGGGCACGGGTCAGACCCAGTACTTC.

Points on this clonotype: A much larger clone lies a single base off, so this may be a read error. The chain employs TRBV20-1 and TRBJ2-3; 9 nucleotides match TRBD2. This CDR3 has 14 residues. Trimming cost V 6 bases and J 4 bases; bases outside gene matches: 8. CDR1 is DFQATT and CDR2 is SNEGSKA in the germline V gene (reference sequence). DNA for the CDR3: TGCAGTGCCCTGACTAGCGGAAGCGCAGATACGCAGTATTTT. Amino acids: CSALTSGSADTQYF.

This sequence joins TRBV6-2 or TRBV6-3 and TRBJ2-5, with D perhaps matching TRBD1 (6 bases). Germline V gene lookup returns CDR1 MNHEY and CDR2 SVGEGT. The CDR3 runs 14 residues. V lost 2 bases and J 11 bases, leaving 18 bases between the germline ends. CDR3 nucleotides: TGTGCCAGCAGTTACAGGGGGAAAGAGGGTGAGCAGTACTTC. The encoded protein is CASSYRGKEGEQYF.

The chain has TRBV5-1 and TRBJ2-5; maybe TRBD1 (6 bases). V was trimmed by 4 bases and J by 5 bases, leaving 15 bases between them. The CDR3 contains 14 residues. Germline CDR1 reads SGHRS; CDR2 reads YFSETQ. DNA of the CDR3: TGCGCCAGCAGCCGACAGGAAGGCGTCGAGACCCAGTACTTC. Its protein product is CASSRQEGVETQYF.

The CDR3 loop reads CASSSGGPRAGANVLTF. CDR3 in DNA: TGTGCCAGCAGTTCGGGGGGACCCCGCGCTGGGGCCAACGTCCTGACTTTC. The chain employs TRBV12-3 or TRBV12-4 and TRBJ2-6; TRBD2 matches 7 bases. The CDR3 is made up of 17 amino acids. V lost 4 bases, J lost 2 bases, and 8 bases stayed unmatched.